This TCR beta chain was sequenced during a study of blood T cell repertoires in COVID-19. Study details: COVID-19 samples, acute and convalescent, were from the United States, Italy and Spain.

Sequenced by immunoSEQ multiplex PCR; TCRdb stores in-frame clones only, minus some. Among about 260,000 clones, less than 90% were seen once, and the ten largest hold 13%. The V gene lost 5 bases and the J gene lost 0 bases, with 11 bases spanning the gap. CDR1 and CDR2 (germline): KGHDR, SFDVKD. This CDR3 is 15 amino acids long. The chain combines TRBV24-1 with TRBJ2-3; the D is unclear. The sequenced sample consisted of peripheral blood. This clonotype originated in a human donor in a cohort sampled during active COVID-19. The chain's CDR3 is CATSGSAGSTDTQYF. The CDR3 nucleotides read TGTGCCACCAGTGGGTCAGCCGGGAGCACAGATACGCAGTATTTT.